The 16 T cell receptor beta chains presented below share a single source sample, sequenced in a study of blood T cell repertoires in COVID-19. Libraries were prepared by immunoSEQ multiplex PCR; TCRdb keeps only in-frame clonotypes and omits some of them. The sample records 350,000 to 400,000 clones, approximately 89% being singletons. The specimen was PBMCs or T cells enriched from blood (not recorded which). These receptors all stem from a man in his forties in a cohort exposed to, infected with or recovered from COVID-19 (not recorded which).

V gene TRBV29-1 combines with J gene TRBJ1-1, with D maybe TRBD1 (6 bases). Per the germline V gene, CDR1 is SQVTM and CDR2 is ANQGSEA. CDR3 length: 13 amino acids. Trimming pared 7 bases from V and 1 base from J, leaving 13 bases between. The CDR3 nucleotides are TGCAGCGCCCAAGGACAGACGAACACTGAAGCTTTCTTT. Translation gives CSAQGQTNTEAFF.

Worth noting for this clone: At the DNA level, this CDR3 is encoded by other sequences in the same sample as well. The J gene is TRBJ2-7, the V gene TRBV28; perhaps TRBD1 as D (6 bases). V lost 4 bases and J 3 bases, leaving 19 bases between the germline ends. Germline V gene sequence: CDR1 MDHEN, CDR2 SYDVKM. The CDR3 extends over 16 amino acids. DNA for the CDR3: TGTGCCAGCAGTTCCCAGGCCGGGACACGGGACTACGAGCAGTACTTC. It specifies CASSSQAGTRDYEQYF.

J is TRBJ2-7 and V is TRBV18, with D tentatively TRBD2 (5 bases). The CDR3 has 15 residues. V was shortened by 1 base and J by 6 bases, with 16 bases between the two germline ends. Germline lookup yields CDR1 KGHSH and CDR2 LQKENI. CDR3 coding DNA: TGTGCCAGCTCACCACGGGAGACTCCCAAGGGCGAGCAGTACTTC. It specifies CASSPRETPKGEQYF.

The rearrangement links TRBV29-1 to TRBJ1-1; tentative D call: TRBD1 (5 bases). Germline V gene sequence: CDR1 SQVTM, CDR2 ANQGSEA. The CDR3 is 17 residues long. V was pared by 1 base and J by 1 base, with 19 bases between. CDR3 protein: CSVEGRRGTSANTEAFF. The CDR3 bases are TGCAGCGTTGAAGGCCGGCGGGGGACGAGTGCGAACACTGAAGCTTTCTTT.

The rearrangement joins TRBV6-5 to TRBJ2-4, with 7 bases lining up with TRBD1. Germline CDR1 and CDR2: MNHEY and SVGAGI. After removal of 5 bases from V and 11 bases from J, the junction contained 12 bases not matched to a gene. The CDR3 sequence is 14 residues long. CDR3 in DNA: TGTGCCAGCAGTCCAAGATTTGACAGGGACCTTCAGTACTTC. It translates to CASSPRFDRDLQYF.

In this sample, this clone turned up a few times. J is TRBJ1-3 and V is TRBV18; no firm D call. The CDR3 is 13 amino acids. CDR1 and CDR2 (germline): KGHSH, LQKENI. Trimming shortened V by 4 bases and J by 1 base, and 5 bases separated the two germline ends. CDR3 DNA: TGTGCCAGCTCACAGGAGTCTGGAAACACCATATATTTT. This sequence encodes CASSQESGNTIYF.

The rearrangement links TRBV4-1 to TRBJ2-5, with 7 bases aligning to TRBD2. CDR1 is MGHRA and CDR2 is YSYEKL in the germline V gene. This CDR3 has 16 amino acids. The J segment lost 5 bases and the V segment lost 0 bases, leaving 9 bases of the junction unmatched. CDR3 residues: CASSQDRSGAGETQYF. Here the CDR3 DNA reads TGCGCCAGCAGCCAAGATCGATCGGGAGCGGGGGAGACCCAGTACTTC.

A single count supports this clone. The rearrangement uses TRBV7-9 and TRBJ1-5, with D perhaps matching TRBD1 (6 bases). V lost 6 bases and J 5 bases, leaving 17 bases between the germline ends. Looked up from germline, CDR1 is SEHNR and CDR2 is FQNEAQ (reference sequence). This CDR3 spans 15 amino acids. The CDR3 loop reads CASRPMGGHDQPQHF. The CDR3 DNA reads TGTGCCAGCAGACCCATGGGGGGGCACGATCAGCCCCAGCATTTT.

CDR3 bases: TGTGCCAGCTCAGACAGCGATCAGCCCCAGCATTTT. It is translated as CASSDSDQPQHF. The chain uses TRBV18 and TRBJ1-5, with a possible D match to TRBD1 (5 bases). Germline CDR1 is KGHSH and CDR2 is LQKENI. V was clipped by 5 bases and J by 5 bases, with 7 bases between them. The CDR3 length is 12 residues.

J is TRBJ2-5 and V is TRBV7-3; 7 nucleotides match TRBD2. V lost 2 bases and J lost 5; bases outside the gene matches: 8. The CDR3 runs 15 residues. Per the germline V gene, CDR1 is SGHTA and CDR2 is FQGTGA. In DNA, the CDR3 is TGTGCCAGCAGCTTACTAGCGGAAAAGAGGGAGACCCAGTACTTC. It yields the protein CASSLLAEKRETQYF.

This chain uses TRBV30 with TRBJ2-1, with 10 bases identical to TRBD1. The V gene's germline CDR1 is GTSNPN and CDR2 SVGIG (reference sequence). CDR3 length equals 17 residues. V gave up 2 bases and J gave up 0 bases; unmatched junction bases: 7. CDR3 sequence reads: CAWSPDRGPGSYNEQFF. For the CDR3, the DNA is TGTGCCTGGAGTCCTGACAGGGGGCCTGGCTCCTACAATGAGCAGTTCTTC.

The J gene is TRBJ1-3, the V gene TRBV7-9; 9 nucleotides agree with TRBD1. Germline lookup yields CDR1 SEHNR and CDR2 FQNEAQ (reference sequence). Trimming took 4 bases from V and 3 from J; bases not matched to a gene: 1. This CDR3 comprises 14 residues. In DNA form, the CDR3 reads TGTGCCAGCAGCTCGACAGGGGGTGGAAACACCATATATTTT. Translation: CASSSTGGGNTIYF.

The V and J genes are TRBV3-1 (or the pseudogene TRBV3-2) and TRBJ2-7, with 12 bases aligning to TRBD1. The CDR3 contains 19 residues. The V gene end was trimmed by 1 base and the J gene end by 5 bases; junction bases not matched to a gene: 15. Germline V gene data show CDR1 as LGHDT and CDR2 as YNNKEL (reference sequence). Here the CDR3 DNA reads TGTGCCAGCAGCCAAGGCCGGGACAGGGGGCTAGCGGGCGACCACGAGCAGTACTTC. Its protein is CASSQGRDRGLAGDHEQYF.

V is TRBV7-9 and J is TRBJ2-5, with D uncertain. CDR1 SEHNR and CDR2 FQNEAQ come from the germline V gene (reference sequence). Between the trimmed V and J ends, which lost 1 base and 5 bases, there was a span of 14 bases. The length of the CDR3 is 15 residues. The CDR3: CASSLGGVVQETQYF. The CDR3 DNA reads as TGTGCCAGCAGCTTAGGCGGAGTTGTTCAGGAGACCCAGTACTTC. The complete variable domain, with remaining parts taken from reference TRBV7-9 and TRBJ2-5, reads DTGVSQNPRHKITKRGQNVTFRCDPISEHNRLYWYRQTLGQGPEFLTYFQNEAQLEKSRLLSDRFSAERPKGSFSTLEIQRTEQGDSAMYLCASSLGGVVQETQYFGPGTRLLVL.

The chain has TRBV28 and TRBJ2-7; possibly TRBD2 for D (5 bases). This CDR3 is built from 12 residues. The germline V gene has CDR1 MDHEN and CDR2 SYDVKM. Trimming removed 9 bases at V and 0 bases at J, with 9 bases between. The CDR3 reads CASQGSSYEQYF. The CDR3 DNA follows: TGTGCCAGTCAAGGGAGCTCCTACGAGCAGTACTTC.

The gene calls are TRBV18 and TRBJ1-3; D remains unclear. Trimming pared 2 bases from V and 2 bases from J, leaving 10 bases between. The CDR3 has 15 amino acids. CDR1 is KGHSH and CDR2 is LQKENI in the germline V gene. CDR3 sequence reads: CASSPTDDTGNTIYF. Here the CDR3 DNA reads TGTGCCAGCTCACCAACAGACGACACTGGAAACACCATATATTTT.